This entry describes one T cell receptor beta chain. This clone was observed a few times. Its target antigen remains unknown. The record has no base qualities; no much larger clone is one base away. The CDR3 regions of human TCRbeta chains were analyzed by immunosequencing. The paper's processing steps were these. Repertoire TCRs were matched against a reference library of SARS-CoV-2-specific TCRs generated with the MIRA antigen-specificity platform. Breadth was defined as the fraction of unique TCRs that were SARS-CoV-2-associated. Depth was defined as the fraction of total T cells that were SARS-CoV-2-associated. Using the MIRA data, each spike-specific TCR was assigned both to the spike region to which the TCR was reactive and to a CD4 or CD8 class. Log10-transformed breadth and depth values were compared by one-way ANOVA with Sidak's multiple comparisons tests. TCRdb carries this immuneACCESS record with in-frame sequences only. Its versions omit some clonotypes, under half of them owing to an unresolved V gene in the studies checked, with the rest unexplained. The V and J calls and clone size are taken from that table; D and trimming were inferred from the DNA. Here the sample has about 90,000 clones; roughly 85% occur a single time. The ten most abundant clones make up approximately 8% of the sample.

The data are from a study of T cell responses to AZD1222 COVID-19 vaccine (dated by TCRdb to the early 2020s). Regarding the complete study: AZD1222 recipients given second doses at about 4 weeks or at about 12 weeks were pooled, since spike-specific TCR depth and breadth were not found to differ between the two schedules. TCR sequencing was performed for 230 to 250 trial participants, of whom about 200 were given two doses of AZD1222 and around 25 were given two doses of MenACWY control vaccine. Trial participants were enrolled into age subgroups of 18-55, 56-69 and 70-plus years, which contained roughly 140, 27 and 60 TCR-sequenced participants, respectively. Results the study describes overall, beyond this receptor: The 56-69-year group was small, and its depth increase did not reach significance, likely because of low power. No day 14 peak-response samples were available, so repertoires were characterized only after the peak T cell response. A significant rise in spike-specific TCR breadth and depth was observed after two AZD1222 doses relative to day 0 and relative to MenACWY recipients. CD4 TCRs associated with the vaccine covered the entire spike protein, and the dominant responses were in regions 160-218 and 743-854. Participants were mostly white British, with more females than males. The authors suggested clonal diversity may have been underestimated. Conclusions about previously exposed vaccinees are limited because only a handful of AZD1222 recipients were SARS-CoV-2 seropositive at baseline. Epitopes outside the regions mutated in the B.1.351 and B.1.1.7 variants were reportedly recognized by nearly half of the unique spike-specific TCRs.

The germline V and J ends show losses of 9 bases and 2 bases respectively, and no gene match explains 5 bases of the junction. CDR1 is given as KGHDR and CDR2 as SFDVKD, both from the germline V gene. Spanning cysteine to phenylalanine, the CDR3 consists of 15 amino acids. Here the CDR3 DNA is all that survives: 45 bases in frame from base 1. In the paper's terms, the time point label means: baseline before first vaccination. Samples from vaccinated people were obtained from the UK trials COV001 and COV002, which included a single-blind randomized controlled phase 2/3 trial of AZD1222 (ChAdOx1 nCoV-19) in healthy adults. For TCRbeta chain sequencing, PBMC samples from trial participants were taken at day 0 and at day 28 after the second dose.

The sequence links TRBV24-1 to TRBJ1-5, with TRBD1 matching 11 junction bases. This TCR came from an adult in good health. This specimen was peripheral blood, taken on day 0 of AZD1222 vaccination. CDR3 region: CATGDRGRGNQPQHF. The DNA reads TGTGCCACCGGGGACAGGGGGAGGGGCAATCAGCCCCAGCATTTT.